A selection of T cell receptor beta chains follows, all from one sample in a study of T-cell memory formation after mild COVID-19. MiXCR was run by TCRdb on the 5' RACE reads, yielding one entry per CDR3 protein. The data contain about 350,000 distinct CDR3 sequences, 20% to 25% of them singletons. Sequencing was carried out using PBMCs or a T cell subset sorted from them (not recorded which). Receptors were obtained from a man younger than 30 who had mild COVID-19 (a few samples of this study predate the infection). Cell type and time point are not known. Both conserved end residues are part of each CDR3. The D gene is left open where the match is weak. Clone size is not always given. Where it is, it says once, few, many or a class for expanded clones.

>15|-|TRBV6-1|TRBJ1-5|-
TGTGCCAGCAGTGCTTCGGCCTATAGCAATCAGCCCCAGCATTTT
CASSASAYSNQPQHF
>14|TRBD2|TRBV5-1|TRBJ2-1|many
TGCGCCAGCAGCTTGCCACTAGCGCTCAATGAGCAGTTCTTC
CASSLPLALNEQFF
>15|-|TRBV5-1|TRBJ2-2|-
TGCGCCAGCAGCCGCCCTAACCCTTCCACCGGGGAGCTGTTTTTT
CASSRPNPSTGELFF
>15|-|TRBV5-1|TRBJ1-6|-
TGCGCCAGCAGCTTGGTCCCAGGCGCCGGTTCACCCCTCCACTTT
CASSLVPGAGSPLHF
>14|-|TRBV18|TRBJ1-1|-
TGTGCCAGCTCACCCGGGAGTCAAACAGTTGAAGCTTTCTTT
CASSPGSQTVEAFF
>14|-|TRBV6-6|TRBJ2-3|-
TGTGCCAGCAAGTGGGCCGCTGATACAGATACGCAGTATTTT
CASKWAADTDTQYF
>16|TRBD1|TRBV25-1|TRBJ1-5|-
TGTGCCAGCAGTGGCACAGGGGGCTCTCACAATCAGCCCCAGCATTTT
CASSGTGGSHNQPQHF
>17|-|TRBV4-1|TRBJ1-6|-
TGCGCCAGCAGCCAAGTTCCGTTTTTCGGGGATAATTCACCCCTCCACTTT
CASSQVPFFGDNSPLHF
>13|-|TRBV10-3|TRBJ2-5|many
TGTGCCATCGCTCAGGATCCCCAAGAGACCCAGTACTTC
CAIAQDPQETQYF
>13|TRBD1|TRBV5-1|TRBJ1-2|-
TGCGCCAGCAGCCCCACAGGGGGCCATGGCTACACCTTC
CASSPTGGHGYTF
>16|-|TRBV5-1|TRBJ2-2|-
TGCGCCAGCAGCTTGGTTCTAGCGTCGAACACCGGGGAGCTGTTTTTT
CASSLVLASNTGELFF
>15|-|TRBV5-6|TRBJ2-2|few
TGTGCCAGCAGCCAGATCGAGACAAACACCGGGGAGCTGTTTTTT
CASSQIETNTGELFF
>15|TRBD1|TRBV27|TRBJ2-7|-
TGTGCCAGCAGCCCTTACAGGGGGCTCGGGTACGAGCAGTACTTC
CASSPYRGLGYEQYF
>13|-|TRBV5-6|TRBJ2-2|few
TGTGCCAGCAGCACCGAGTTTCACGGGGAGCTGTTTTTT
CASSTEFHGELFF
>15|TRBD2|TRBV27|TRBJ2-1|few
TGTGCCAGCAGTCTGCTAGCGGGGGGGTTGGGTGAGCAGTTCTTC
CASSLLAGGLGEQFF
>13|-|TRBV5-1|TRBJ1-1|-
TGCGCCAGCAGCCAGGAGGATCGCACTGAAGCTTTCTTT
CASSQEDRTEAFF
>14|TRBD1|TRBV7-9|TRBJ2-7|many
TGTGCCAGCAGCCTACAGGGGAGCTCCTACGAGCAGTACTTC
CASSLQGSSYEQYF
>13|TRBD2|TRBV4-1|TRBJ2-5|-
TGCGCCAGCAGCCGGGGACTAGAAGAGACCCAGTACTTC
CASSRGLEETQYF
>13|-|TRBV5-1|TRBJ2-5|few
TGCGCCAGCAGCCGGGCCTCCCGGGAGACCCAGTACTTC
CASSRASRETQYF
>14|TRBD1|TRBV5-1|TRBJ2-1|few
TGCGCCAGCAGCCGAGGACAGGGGGCAAATGAGCAGTTCTTC
CASSRGQGANEQFF
>13|-|TRBV4-1|TRBJ1-1|-
TGCGCCAGCAGCCCCTTAGGTTTAGGGGGAGCTTTCTTT
CASSPLGLGGAFF
>12|-|TRBV30|TRBJ2-7|few
TGTGCCTGTAAGGTCTGGGACTACGAGCAGTACTTC
CACKVWDYEQYF
>14|TRBD2|TRBV7-2|TRBJ2-5|-
TGTGCCAGCAGCCGGACTAGCGGGGGAGAGACCCAGTACTTC
CASSRTSGGETQYF
>18|TRBD2|TRBV6-2/TRBV6-3|TRBJ2-1|few
TGTGCCAGCAGTTACCCCCGGGAGGGCGGGGGGCCTACAAAAGAGCAGTTCTTC
CASSYPREGGGPTKEQFF
>14|-|TRBV5-1|TRBJ2-3|many
TGCGCCAGCAGGGGCAGGCCGGGAGTAGATACGCAGTATTTT
CASRGRPGVDTQYF
>15|-|TRBV5-1|TRBJ2-6|-
TGCGCCAGCAGCTTCGGAGGGCTCGGGGCCAACGTCCTGACTTTC
CASSFGGLGANVLTF
>12|-|TRBV5-1|TRBJ1-2|-
TGCGCCAGCAGCCTGCAGGGACTTGGCTACACCTTC
CASSLQGLGYTF
>13|-|TRBV20-1|TRBJ1-1|few
TGCAGTGCTAGACGGCAGCCTAACACTGAAGCTTTCTTT
CSARRQPNTEAFF
>14|-|TRBV7-8|TRBJ2-7|few
TGTGCCAGCAGCTCCGGGACTCAGATCTACGAGCAGTACTTC
CASSSGTQIYEQYF
>14|-|TRBV12-3/TRBV12-4|TRBJ1-3|-
TGTGCCAACCAAGAAGGGGATTCTGGAAACACCATATATTTT
CANQEGDSGNTIYF
>12|-|TRBV5-1|TRBJ2-3|-
TGCGCCAGCAGCTTAGAGATAGATACGCAGTATTTT
CASSLEIDTQYF
>15|-|TRBV7-2|TRBJ2-1|few
TGTGCCAGCAGCTTAGACCCCGGGTCATACAATGAGCAGTTCTTC
CASSLDPGSYNEQFF
>14|-|TRBV6-2/TRBV6-3|TRBJ1-5|-
TGTGCCAGCAGTCACTTGGACAGAAATCAGCCCCAGCATTTT
CASSHLDRNQPQHF
>18|TRBD1|TRBV5-1|TRBJ1-1|few
TGCGCCAGCAGCTTGGCCAGAGACAGGGGTCCCAGGAACACTGAAGCTTTCTTT
CASSLARDRGPRNTEAFF
>14|-|TRBV6-6|TRBJ2-2|few
TGTGCCAGCAGTTACGCACTGAACACCGGGGAGCTGTTTTTT
CASSYALNTGELFF
>13|-|TRBV3-1|TRBJ2-5|-
TGTGCCAGCAGGCGAAGGGGGATGGAGACCCAGTACTTC
CASRRRGMETQYF
>17|-|TRBV2|TRBJ2-4|-
TGTGCCAGCAGAGAGGTCTCGGGGGGCTCCGGCAAAAACATTCAGTACTTC
CASREVSGGSGKNIQYF
>14|-|TRBV6-5|TRBJ1-3|-
TGTGCCAGCACCCAGGGGCAGGGCGGAAACACCATATATTTT
CASTQGQGGNTIYF
>12|-|TRBV12-3/TRBV12-4|TRBJ1-1|-
TGTGCCAGCACTCTTCAGGGCACTGAAGCTTTCTTT
CASTLQGTEAFF
>16|TRBD1|TRBV5-1|TRBJ2-3|few
TGCGCCAGCACCAAAGGGGGCTTGGGGGGCACAGATACGCAGTATTTT
CASTKGGLGGTDTQYF
>14|-|TRBV2|TRBJ2-5|-
TGTGCCAGCAGTGAAGCAGGCAATCAAGAGACCCAGTACTTC
CASSEAGNQETQYF
>13|-|TRBV11-2|TRBJ1-5|few
TGTGCCAGCAGCTTAACGTACGCTCAGCCCCAGCATTTT
CASSLTYAQPQHF
>17|-|TRBV11-2|TRBJ1-3|-
TGTGCCAGCAGCGAAACCCTCGGCGGGTCGGGTGGAAACACCATATATTTT
CASSETLGGSGGNTIYF
>12|-|TRBV6-5|TRBJ1-2|-
TGTGCCAGCAGTCCACTGGGGGTCGGCTACACCTTC
CASSPLGVGYTF
>12|TRBD2|TRBV7-2|TRBJ2-3|-
TGTGCCAGCAGCTCTAGCGGAGATACGCAGTATTTT
CASSSSGDTQYF
>13|-|TRBV18|TRBJ1-2|-
TGTGCCAGCTCCTGGGAGGGGACGCGGCACTACACCTTC
CASSWEGTRHYTF
>17|TRBD2|TRBV12-5|TRBJ2-3|-
TGTGCTAGTGGTTTGGGAATGACTAGCGGGGGCCCGGATACGCAGTATTTT
CASGLGMTSGGPDTQYF
>8|-|TRBV21-1|TRBJ2-7|many
TGTGCCAGCAGCAAAGGGTACTTC
CASSKGYF
>15|-|TRBV7-8|TRBJ1-5|many
TGTGCCAGCAGCTCAGGCGGGCGGATCAATCAGCCCCAGCATTTT
CASSSGGRINQPQHF
>14|TRBD1|TRBV12-3/TRBV12-4|TRBJ1-6|-
TGTGCCAGCAAGACGACAGGGGGAAATTCACCCCTCCACTTT
CASKTTGGNSPLHF
>18|TRBD2|TRBV9|TRBJ2-5|few
TGTGCCAGCAGCGCAGGGACTAGCGGGGGAGGAAGGGAAGAGACCCAGTACTTC
CASSAGTSGGGREETQYF
>13|TRBD2|TRBV20-1|TRBJ2-4|-
TGCAGTGCTAGAGGGGGACTAGCGTACATTCAGTACTTC
CSARGGLAYIQYF
>16|TRBD1|TRBV5-1|TRBJ2-2|few
TGCGCCAGCAGCCCCGGACAGGGGGTCGGGACCGGGGAGCTGTTTTTT
CASSPGQGVGTGELFF
>14|TRBD1|TRBV5-1|TRBJ2-7|-
TGCGCCAGCAGCTTCCCGGGACAGGGTAACGAGCAGTACTTC
CASSFPGQGNEQYF
>16|-|TRBV28|TRBJ2-5|few
TGTGCCAGCAGTTTAACAGGGCGGGGTCGGGGGAAGACCCAGTACTTC
CASSLTGRGRGKTQYF
>14|-|TRBV6-1|TRBJ1-1|once
TGTGCCAGCAGTGGCGTCCCCCAAGGAACTGAAGCTTTCTTT
CASSGVPQGTEAFF
>18|-|TRBV27|TRBJ2-6|few
TGTGCCAGCAGTTTATTACAGGGAGGTATTTCTGGCGCCAACGTCCTGACTTTC
CASSLLQGGISGANVLTF
>16|TRBD1|TRBV7-3|TRBJ2-2|-
TGTGCCAGCAGCTTGCGCGACAGGGGGAACACCGGGGAGCTGTTTTTT
CASSLRDRGNTGELFF
>13|-|TRBV5-6|TRBJ2-1|-
TGTGCCAGCAGTTGGACAGCCCACAATGAGCAGTTCTTC
CASSWTAHNEQFF
>16|TRBD2|TRBV5-1|TRBJ2-3|-
TGCGCCAGCAGCTTGGGACTAGCGGATTCCACAGATACGCAGTATTTT
CASSLGLADSTDTQYF